This T cell receptor (beta chain) stems from a study of spatial heterogeneity in lung cancer. Study-level information: Combinations of a unique TCR and a UMI were tallied in raw reads, and on average each appeared more than ten times. Study-wide points: Tumoral mutation counts were tracked by counts of expanded intratumoral alpha and beta TCRs.

TCRdb ran MiXCR on the 5' RACE reads and lists one entry per CDR3 protein. The sample includes around 100,000 distinct CDR3 sequences, 4% to 4.5% of them seen just once. The CDR3 length is 13 residues. CDR1 and CDR2 (germline): DFQATT, SNEGSKA (reference sequence). V was clipped by 5 bases and J by 7 bases; unmatched bases: 8. Time point noted: sample taken at primary tumor resection. Researchers sequenced whole RNA taken from tumor, nontumor lung or frozen PBMC without sorting. This clonotype was recorded many times. The antigen is not known. The genes are TRBV20-1 and TRBJ1-5; TRBD1 aligns across 7 bases. The input for sequencing was lung tumor tissue, taken at surgery. The clonotype was recovered from a male donor with early-stage non-small cell lung cancer. CDR3 sequence (DNA): TGCAGTGCTGCGGCAGGGGGATGGCAGCCCCAGCATTTT. The encoded protein is CSAAAGGWQPQHF.